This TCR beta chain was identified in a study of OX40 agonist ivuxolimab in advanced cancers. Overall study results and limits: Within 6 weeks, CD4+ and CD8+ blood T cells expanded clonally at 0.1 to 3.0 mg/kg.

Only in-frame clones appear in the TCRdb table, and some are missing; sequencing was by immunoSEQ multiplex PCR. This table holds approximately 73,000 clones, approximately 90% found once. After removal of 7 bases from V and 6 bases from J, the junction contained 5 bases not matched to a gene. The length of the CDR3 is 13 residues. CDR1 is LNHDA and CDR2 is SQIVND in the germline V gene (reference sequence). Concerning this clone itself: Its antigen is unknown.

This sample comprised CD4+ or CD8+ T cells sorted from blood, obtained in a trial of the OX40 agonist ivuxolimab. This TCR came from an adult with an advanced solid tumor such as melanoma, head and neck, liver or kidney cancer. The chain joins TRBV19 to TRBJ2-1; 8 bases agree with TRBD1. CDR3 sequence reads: CASTEQGGNEQFF. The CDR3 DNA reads TGTGCCAGTACGGAACAGGGGGGCAATGAGCAGTTCTTC.